Listed below are T cell receptor beta chains from one sample, sequenced in a study of T-cell reconstitution after alpha-beta-depleted transplantation in children. One entry per CDR3 protein results from TCRdb running MiXCR on the PCR reads. The table lists hundreds of thousands of distinct CDR3 sequences, around 12% of them singletons. The sample was PBMCs, taken before TCRalphabeta/CD19-depleted stem cell transplant. All receptors come from a girl aged 2-10 years with congenital amegakaryocytic thrombocytopenia, due to receive a stem cell transplant. The CDR3 runs from the conserved cysteine through the conserved F or W. The D gene is left open where the match is weak. The size of a clone is reported for some rows only, either as once, few or many, or as a class for expanded clones.

>TRBJ2-1|TRBV20-1|-|many
CSPLAGEQFF
TGCAGTCCTTTAGCAGGCGAGCAGTTCTTC
>TRBJ1-5|TRBV15|-|few
CATSRGGMAQHF
TGTGCCACCAGCAGAGGAGGGATGGCCCAGCATTTT
>TRBJ1-1|TRBV20-1|-|few
CSAKRQTIVGTEAFF
TGCAGTGCTAAAAGGCAGACAATTGTTGGGACTGAAGCTTTCTTT
>TRBJ2-1|TRBV5-1|-|-
CASSLQGSSSSYNEQFF
TGCGCCAGCAGCTTACAGGGATCCTCGAGCTCCTACAATGAGCAGTTCTTC
>TRBJ2-3|TRBV5-1|TRBD1|few
CASSWGQGRTDTQYF
TGCGCCAGCAGCTGGGGACAGGGACGTACAGATACGCAGTATTTT
>TRBJ2-4|TRBV11-2|-|many
CASSRTENIQYF
TGTGCCAGCAGCCGGACGGAAAACATTCAGTACTTC
>TRBJ2-1|TRBV20-1|TRBD2|many
CSARPNTSGKVSFNEQFF
TGCAGTGCTAGACCGAATACTAGCGGGAAGGTGTCGTTTAATGAGCAGTTCTTC
>TRBJ2-5|TRBV2|TRBD2|once
CASRRASGSSETQYF
TGTGCCAGCCGGCGTGCTAGCGGGAGTTCAGAGACCCAGTACTTC
>TRBJ2-3|TRBV20-1|-|many
CSASGYSTDTQYF
TGCAGTGCTAGCGGGTATAGCACAGATACGCAGTATTTT
>TRBJ2-7|TRBV5-1|TRBD2|-
CASSLVLAGAYEQSF
TGCGCCAGCAGCTTGGTTTTAGCGGGAGCCTACGAGCAGTCCTTC
>TRBJ2-1|TRBV20-1|-|-
CSARIPGGGDEQFF
TGCAGTGCTAGAATCCCAGGCGGAGGGGATGAGCAGTTCTTC
>TRBJ2-3|TRBV11-2|-|many
CASTRGGRADTQYF
TGTGCCAGCACCCGGGGTGGAAGGGCAGATACGCAGTATTTT
>TRBJ2-5|TRBV18|TRBD1|-
CASSSADRGAETQYF
TGTGCCAGCTCATCAGCCGACAGGGGGGCAGAGACCCAGTACTTC
>TRBJ2-7|TRBV28|-|-
CASSTYGYEQYF
TGTGCCAGCAGTACCTATGGCTACGAGCAGTACTTC
>TRBJ2-5|TRBV7-2|TRBD2|-
CASSSLGTSLETQYF
TGTGCCAGCAGCTCTCTGGGGACTAGCTTGGAGACCCAGTACTTC